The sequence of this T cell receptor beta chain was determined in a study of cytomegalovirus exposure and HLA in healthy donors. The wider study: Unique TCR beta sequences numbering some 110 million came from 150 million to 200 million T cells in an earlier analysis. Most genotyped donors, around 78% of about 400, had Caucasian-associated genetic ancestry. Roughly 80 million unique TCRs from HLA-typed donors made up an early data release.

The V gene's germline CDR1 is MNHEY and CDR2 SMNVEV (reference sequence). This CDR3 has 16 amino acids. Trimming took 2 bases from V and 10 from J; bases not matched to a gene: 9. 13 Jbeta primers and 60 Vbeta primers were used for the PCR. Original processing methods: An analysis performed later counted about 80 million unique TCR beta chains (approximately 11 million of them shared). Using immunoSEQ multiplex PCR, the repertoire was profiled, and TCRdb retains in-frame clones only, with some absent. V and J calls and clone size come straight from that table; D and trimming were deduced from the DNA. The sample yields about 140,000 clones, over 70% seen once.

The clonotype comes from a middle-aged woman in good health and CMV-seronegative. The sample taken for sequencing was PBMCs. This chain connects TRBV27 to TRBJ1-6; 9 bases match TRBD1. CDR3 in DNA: TGTGCCAGCAGTTTAACTCGGGACAGGGAGTTATCACCCCTCCACTTT. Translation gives CASSLTRDRELSPLHF.